This is a list of T cell receptor beta chains from one sample in a study of blood T cell repertoires in COVID-19. The table came from immunoSEQ multiplex PCR; TCRdb's copy has only in-frame clones and leaves some out. The sample contains about 160,000 clones, approximately 82% of which appear only once. Input material: peripheral blood. The receptors derive from an elderly woman with acute or convalescent COVID-19. CDR3s include the opening cysteine and the closing phenylalanine or tryptophan. Each record gives: CDR3 DNA, CDR3 protein, D gene, CDR3 length, J gene, V gene, clone size. D genes are given only for firm matches. Not all rows give a size; the values are once, few, many and, for expanded clones, a class.

DNA: TGCGCCAGCAGCAGAGAAGGAGGGACCTTCGCCGAGCAGTACTTC; CDR3: CASSREGGTFAEQYF; D: -; length: 15; J: TRBJ2-7; V: TRBV4-3; size: once
DNA: TGTGCCAGCAGCCAATATTACGACTCCTACACCGGGGAGCTGTTTTTT; CDR3: CASSQYYDSYTGELFF; D: -; length: 16; J: TRBJ2-2; V: TRBV3-1/TRBV3-2; size: few
DNA: TGTGCCAGCAGCCCTGGACAGCACTCCTACAATGAGCAGTTCTTC; CDR3: CASSPGQHSYNEQFF; D: -; length: 15; J: TRBJ2-1; V: TRBV9; size: once
DNA: TGTGCCAGCAGTAAGACTAGCAGCCACACAGATACGCAGTATTTT; CDR3: CASSKTSSHTDTQYF; D: TRBD2; length: 15; J: TRBJ2-3; V: TRBV6-5; size: -
DNA: TGTGCCAGCAGCCAGGGAGGAAGTCAGCCCCAGCATTTT; CDR3: CASSQGGSQPQHF; D: -; length: 13; J: TRBJ1-5; V: TRBV3-1/TRBV3-2; size: -
DNA: TGTGCCAGCAGCTTAGGGGATAGCGGCCTCAATGAGCAGTTCTTC; CDR3: CASSLGDSGLNEQFF; D: -; length: 15; J: TRBJ2-1; V: TRBV11-2; size: -
DNA: TGCGCCAGCAGCTTGATGGGAGGTGGTGAGACCCAGTACTTC; CDR3: CASSLMGGGETQYF; D: -; length: 14; J: TRBJ2-5; V: TRBV5-1; size: -
DNA: TGCGCCAGCAGTGGTCCCCCGGAGGGTTACGAGCAGTACTTC; CDR3: CASSGPPEGYEQYF; D: -; length: 14; J: TRBJ2-7; V: TRBV10-2; size: -
DNA: TGTGCCAGCCGCCCTGAGACTGAAGCTTTCTTT; CDR3: CASRPETEAFF; D: -; length: 11; J: TRBJ1-1; V: TRBV2; size: -
DNA: TGTGCCAGCAGCCTCGGGATGGCCCATCAGCCCCAGCATTTT; CDR3: CASSLGMAHQPQHF; D: -; length: 14; J: TRBJ1-5; V: TRBV3-1/TRBV3-2; size: -
DNA: TGTGCCAGCAGCGCTTCCGACAGGGTGCCTGGCTACACCTTC; CDR3: CASSASDRVPGYTF; D: TRBD1; length: 14; J: TRBJ1-2; V: TRBV3-1/TRBV3-2; size: -
DNA: TGCGCCAGCAGCCCCGCGAGCGCCGGAACCTACAATGAGCAGTTCTTC; CDR3: CASSPASAGTYNEQFF; D: -; length: 16; J: TRBJ2-1; V: TRBV5-1; size: -
DNA: TGTGCCAGCAGCCCCGGGACAGGGAGGACAGATACGCAGTATTTT; CDR3: CASSPGTGRTDTQYF; D: TRBD1; length: 15; J: TRBJ2-3; V: TRBV2; size: -
DNA: TGTGCCAGCAGCTTGGAACTAGCGGGAGGGCCCACAGATACGCAGTATTTT; CDR3: CASSLELAGGPTDTQYF; D: TRBD2; length: 17; J: TRBJ2-3; V: TRBV5-4; size: -
DNA: TGTGCCAGTAGTTTTTACAGGGTTGGGAGCAATCAGCCCCAGCATTTT; CDR3: CASSFYRVGSNQPQHF; D: -; length: 16; J: TRBJ1-5; V: TRBV19; size: -
DNA: TGTGCCAGCAGCCACCGCGGACAGAGGGGAACTGAAGCTTTCTTT; CDR3: CASSHRGQRGTEAFF; D: -; length: 15; J: TRBJ1-1; V: TRBV4-2; size: -
DNA: TGCGCCAGCAGCTTCGACAGGGTTACGACTGACGCTTTCTTT; CDR3: CASSFDRVTTDAFF; D: TRBD1; length: 14; J: TRBJ1-1; V: TRBV5-1; size: -
DNA: TGTGCCAGCAGTGGGACAACGGCTTTCAATCAGCCCCAGCATTTT; CDR3: CASSGTTAFNQPQHF; D: -; length: 15; J: TRBJ1-5; V: TRBV6-2/TRBV6-3; size: -
DNA: TGTGCCAGCAGCCCCCAAGCGGGTTCCCCAGCGGGCACAGATACGCAGTATTTT; CDR3: CASSPQAGSPAGTDTQYF; D: -; length: 18; J: TRBJ2-3; V: TRBV7-2; size: -
DNA: TGTGCCAGCAGCCGAGATACGCAGTATTTT; CDR3: CASSRDTQYF; D: -; length: 10; J: TRBJ2-3; V: TRBV12-3/TRBV12-4; size: -
DNA: TGTGCCAGCAGTTTATTGGGACAGGAAAAAGATACGCAGTATTTT; CDR3: CASSLLGQEKDTQYF; D: TRBD1; length: 15; J: TRBJ2-3; V: TRBV28; size: once
DNA: TGTGCCAGCAGCTTATGGCGGGGGGCGGGAGCATCGTTACACGAGCAGTACTTC; CDR3: CASSLWRGAGASLHEQYF; D: TRBD2; length: 18; J: TRBJ2-7; V: TRBV7-2; size: few
DNA: TGCGCCAGCAGCCTCAGTATCCTAGCGGGAGTTGACGAGCAGTACTTC; CDR3: CASSLSILAGVDEQYF; D: TRBD2; length: 16; J: TRBJ2-7; V: TRBV4-3; size: few
DNA: TGCGCCAGCAGCCCCGGACAGGGCTCTGGCTACACCTTC; CDR3: CASSPGQGSGYTF; D: TRBD1; length: 13; J: TRBJ1-2; V: TRBV5-1; size: -
DNA: TGTGCCAGCAGTGTTTGGACAGTTAATGAAAAACTGTTTTTT; CDR3: CASSVWTVNEKLFF; D: -; length: 14; J: TRBJ1-4; V: TRBV2; size: -
DNA: TGCGCCAGCAGCTTTGGACAGGGTCACTCCTACGAGCAGTACTTC; CDR3: CASSFGQGHSYEQYF; D: TRBD1; length: 15; J: TRBJ2-7; V: TRBV5-1; size: -
DNA: TGTGCCAGCCATAGCTCTGGGGCCAACGTCCTGACTTTC; CDR3: CASHSSGANVLTF; D: -; length: 13; J: TRBJ2-6; V: TRBV6-5; size: -
DNA: TGCGCCAGCAGCTCTCCGGGACTAGCGGGAGGGAGCTCCTACGAGCAGTACTTC; CDR3: CASSSPGLAGGSSYEQYF; D: TRBD2; length: 18; J: TRBJ2-7; V: TRBV5-1; size: -
DNA: TGTGCCAGCACAGAGGGCCCCATGGGCACTGAAGCTTTCTTT; CDR3: CASTEGPMGTEAFF; D: -; length: 14; J: TRBJ1-1; V: TRBV2; size: -
DNA: TGTGCCAGCAGCCAAGATTTAGCGGGGAAAAACATTCAGTACTTC; CDR3: CASSQDLAGKNIQYF; D: TRBD2; length: 15; J: TRBJ2-4; V: TRBV3-1/TRBV3-2; size: -
DNA: TGTGCCAGCAGCACCCTTAAAGCGGGAACCACGGGCACCGGGGAGCTGTTTTTT; CDR3: CASSTLKAGTTGTGELFF; D: TRBD2; length: 18; J: TRBJ2-2; V: TRBV5-5; size: -
DNA: TGTGCCAGCAGTTTAACTAGTTTAGGGGAGACCCAGTACTTC; CDR3: CASSLTSLGETQYF; D: -; length: 14; J: TRBJ2-5; V: TRBV27; size: once
DNA: TGTGCCTGGAGTGTTCCGGGACAGGGGGCCTATGGCTACACCTTC; CDR3: CAWSVPGQGAYGYTF; D: TRBD1; length: 15; J: TRBJ1-2; V: TRBV30; size: -
DNA: TGTGCCAGCTCACCATTTGGTGGGCAGTCCTACGAGCAGTACTTC; CDR3: CASSPFGGQSYEQYF; D: -; length: 15; J: TRBJ2-7; V: TRBV18; size: few
DNA: TGTGCCAGCAGGACTCGTGATACGCAGTATTTT; CDR3: CASRTRDTQYF; D: -; length: 11; J: TRBJ2-3; V: TRBV6-5; size: -
DNA: TGTGCCAGTACCCTGTACGGGCCCCAAGGGACTAACACCGGGGAGCTGTTTTTT; CDR3: CASTLYGPQGTNTGELFF; D: -; length: 18; J: TRBJ2-2; V: TRBV19; size: once